The entry below describes one TCR beta chain. Clones were read by immunoSEQ multiplex PCR, and TCRdb kept only the in-frame ones, dropping some. The table includes about 70,000 clones, over 75% detected once. The CDR3 is made up of 15 amino acids. The V end lost 0 bases, the J end lost 5 bases, and 11 bases lay between the germline ends. In germline, CDR1 is SGHRS, CDR2 YFSETQ. This entry comes from a study of control samples from healthy donors and cancer patients. The V call is TRBV5-1, the J call TRBJ1-4; D is unresolved. The receptor's source is a woman aged 45-59 years with head and neck cancer. The source material was PBMCs. The CDR3 bases are TGCGCCAGCAGCTTGGGAGGGCAGAAGAATGAAAAACTGTTTTTT. Translated: CASSLGGQKNEKLFF.